This is a list of T cell receptor beta chains from one sample in a study of Ad26.COV2.S vaccination and SARS-CoV-2 variants. Here immunoSEQ multiplex PCR was the method, and the copy in TCRdb shows in-frame clones only, minus some. The sample holds roughly 420,000 clones, 88% seen once. The material sequenced was peripheral blood, taken in a trial of Ad26.COV2.S vaccine versus placebo. The receptors originated from a person aged 18-65 years who received the Ad26.COV2.S COVID-19 vaccine or a placebo. Each CDR3 is given with its conserved first and last residue. Each record gives: V gene, clone size, D gene, J gene, CDR3 DNA, CDR3 protein. The D gene is left open where the match is weak. Clone size is not always given. Where it is, it says once, few, many or a class for expanded clones.

TRBV9	.	.	TRBJ1-1	TGTGCCAGCAGCCTAGGAATGAACACTGAAGCTTTCTTT	CASSLGMNTEAFF
TRBV6-5	.	.	TRBJ2-1	TGTGCCAGCAGTTACCTCCATGAGCAGTTCTTC	CASSYLHEQFF
TRBV5-1	.	.	TRBJ1-6	TGCGCCAGCAGCTTGGTGGCGACGGACTATAATTCACCCCTCCACTTT	CASSLVATDYNSPLHF
TRBV5-8	.	.	TRBJ1-6	TGTGCCAGCAGCTCCGTGGGGTCCCTTAATAATTCACCCCTCCACTTT	CASSSVGSLNNSPLHF
TRBV9	.	.	TRBJ1-4	TGTGCCAGCAGCGCTTCCGGGACATCGTGGGAAAAACTGTTTTTT	CASSASGTSWEKLFF
TRBV19	few	.	TRBJ2-7	TGTGCCAGTAGTAATCGTATTGGAGGGAGCGAGCAGTACTTC	CASSNRIGGSEQYF
TRBV29-1	.	TRBD2	TRBJ2-1	TGCAGCGTTGCCAGCGGGGGGGCCTGGAATGAGCAGTTCTTC	CSVASGGAWNEQFF
TRBV9	.	TRBD2	TRBJ2-1	TGTGCCAGCAGCGGCGCTAGCGGGGGGAGGTACAATGAGCAGTTCTTC	CASSGASGGRYNEQFF
TRBV5-6	.	TRBD1	TRBJ2-1	TGTGCCAGCAGCCAGGACAGGGGAACGGCTTACAATGAGCAGTTCTTC	CASSQDRGTAYNEQFF
TRBV7-9	once	TRBD1	TRBJ2-2	TGTGCCAGCAGCTCTTTACAGGGGATAGAAACCGGGGAGCTGTTTTTT	CASSSLQGIETGELFF
TRBV12-3/TRBV12-4	.	TRBD2	TRBJ2-1	TGTGCCAGCAGCAGACTAGCGAATGAGCAGTTCTTC	CASSRLANEQFF
TRBV28	.	.	TRBJ2-5	TGTGCCAGCATTCCTCCCAGGGGGGGAATACAAGAGACCCAGTACTTC	CASIPPRGGIQETQYF
TRBV28	.	.	TRBJ2-5	TGTGCCAGCAAACCGGGACCCAGCAAGGAGACCCAGTACTTC	CASKPGPSKETQYF
TRBV19	.	.	TRBJ2-6	TGTGCCAGTAGTATCGACAGCTCCGGGGCCAACGTCCTGACTTTC	CASSIDSSGANVLTF
TRBV5-4	.	.	TRBJ1-2	TGTGCCAGCAGCTTGGGAACGGGGGGCTATGGCTACACCTTC	CASSLGTGGYGYTF
TRBV29-1	.	TRBD1	TRBJ2-5	TGCAGCGTTGAACAGGGGGAGTTGGAGACCCAGTACTTC	CSVEQGELETQYF
TRBV10-3	.	TRBD1	TRBJ1-2	TGTGCCACGTTACCAGGGGGCGCAGGAGGCTACACCTTC	CATLPGGAGGYTF
TRBV5-4	.	.	TRBJ2-3	TGTGCCAGCAGGTCGGGTGTGGGCACAGATACGCAGTATTTT	CASRSGVGTDTQYF
TRBV28	.	.	TRBJ2-3	TGTGCCAGCAGTTTCGAGGGGTCAAGCACAGATACGCAGTATTTT	CASSFEGSSTDTQYF
TRBV7-8	.	.	TRBJ1-1	TGTGCCAGCATCGGGGGTTGGAACACTGAAGCTTTCTTT	CASIGGWNTEAFF
TRBV19	once	.	TRBJ2-7	TGTGCCAGTAGTCACTTAGGGATTGCGGCCGAGCAGTACTTC	CASSHLGIAAEQYF
TRBV5-4	.	.	TRBJ2-2	TGTGCCAGCAGCTTGAGGGCGAGGAACACCGGGGAGCTGTTTTTT	CASSLRARNTGELFF
TRBV9	few	.	TRBJ2-7	TGTGCCAGCAGCCCAGGGGGGGCCCCCTCCTACGAGCAGTACTTC	CASSPGGAPSYEQYF
TRBV7-8	.	.	TRBJ1-5	TGTGCCAGCAGCTTAGCGGGGGGTGTCGAGCCCCAGCATTTT	CASSLAGGVEPQHF
TRBV10-2	.	.	TRBJ2-7	TGCGCCAGCAGTGGACCAAGCAAGAGCTCCTACGAGCAGTACTTC	CASSGPSKSSYEQYF
TRBV6-5	.	.	TRBJ1-6	TGTGCCAGCAGTTACTCTGTGACCGCCGTCGGATCACCCCTCCACTTT	CASSYSVTAVGSPLHF
TRBV3-1/TRBV3-2	.	.	TRBJ1-4	TGTGCCAGCAGCCAAGAGCTCGCAGTGAGTGAAAAACTGTTTTTT	CASSQELAVSEKLFF
TRBV7-9	few	.	TRBJ1-2	TGTGCCAGCAGCTTAGCCATAGGGGCCACCTTC	CASSLAIGATF
TRBV29-1	.	.	TRBJ2-7	TGCAGCGTTGAATTGTGGGGGGAAGAGCAGTACTTC	CSVELWGEEQYF
TRBV10-1	.	.	TRBJ2-7	TGCGCCAGCAGTGAGTCATCGGGACCTTTCTACGAGCAGTACTTC	CASSESSGPFYEQYF
TRBV10-3	.	.	TRBJ1-5	TGTGCCATCAGTGAGTCTGTTCATCAGCCCCAGCATTTT	CAISESVHQPQHF
TRBV6-5	.	.	TRBJ1-2	TGTGCCAGCAGGAGAGGACATATTAGTGGCTACACCTTC	CASRRGHISGYTF
TRBV28	once	.	TRBJ2-7	TGTGCCAGCATCCACCTCGGGCCCTACGAGCAGTACTTC	CASIHLGPYEQYF
TRBV28	.	.	TRBJ1-5	TGTGCCAGCTCCCCCGGGGGGGCGACCCCCCCCCAGCATTTT	CASSPGGATPPQHF
TRBV6-6	once	TRBD2	TRBJ2-7	TGTGCCAGCAGTAAGTCGACTAGCGGACGTTCCTACGAGCAGTACTTC	CASSKSTSGRSYEQYF
TRBV30	.	.	TRBJ1-5	TGTGCCTGGAGTTTTAAGGGCAGGCAGCCCCAGCATTTT	CAWSFKGRQPQHF
TRBV10-3	.	.	TRBJ1-5	TGTGCCATCAGTGCTGAGGGGGGCACTCAGCCCCAGCATTTT	CAISAEGGTQPQHF
TRBV5-5	.	TRBD1	TRBJ2-7	TGTGCCAGCAGCTACGGACAGGGGGGTTACGAGCAGTACTTC	CASSYGQGGYEQYF
TRBV7-2	.	.	TRBJ1-2	TGTGCCAGCAGCTCCAAGACAGAGCCAATTTATGGCTACACCTTC	CASSSKTEPIYGYTF
TRBV12-3/TRBV12-4	.	TRBD1	TRBJ2-1	TGTGCCAGCAGGAACAGGGGAGAGCAGTTCTTC	CASRNRGEQFF
TRBV3-1/TRBV3-2	.	.	TRBJ1-2	TGTGCCAGCAGCCAAGTTGGGTCGGGAGGCTACACCTTC	CASSQVGSGGYTF
TRBV11-1	.	TRBD2	TRBJ2-3	TGTGCCAGCAGCCCGGGGAGCGGGGCGGCAGATACGCAGTATTTT	CASSPGSGAADTQYF
TRBV9	.	.	TRBJ1-5	TGTGCCAGCAGCCTATCAGGAGGGGGCAATCAGCCCCAGCATTTT	CASSLSGGGNQPQHF
TRBV14	.	.	TRBJ2-7	TGTGCCAGCAGCCATTGGAGAGCCCGTCTGGATGAGCAGTACTTC	CASSHWRARLDEQYF